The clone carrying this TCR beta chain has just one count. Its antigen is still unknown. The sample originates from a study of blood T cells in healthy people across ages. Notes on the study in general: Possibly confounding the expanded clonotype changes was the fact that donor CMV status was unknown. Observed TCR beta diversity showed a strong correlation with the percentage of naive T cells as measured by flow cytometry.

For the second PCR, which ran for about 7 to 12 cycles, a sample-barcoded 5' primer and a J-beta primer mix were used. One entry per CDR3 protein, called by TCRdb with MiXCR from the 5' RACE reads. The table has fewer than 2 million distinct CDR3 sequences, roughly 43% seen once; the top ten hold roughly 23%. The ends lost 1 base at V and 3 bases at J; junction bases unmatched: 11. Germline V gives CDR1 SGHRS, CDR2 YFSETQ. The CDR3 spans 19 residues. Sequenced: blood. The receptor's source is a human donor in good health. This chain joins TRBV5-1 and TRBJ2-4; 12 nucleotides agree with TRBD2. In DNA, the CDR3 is TGCGCCAGCAGCTTGACGGCGGGGTGGACTAGCGGGGTCAAAAACATTCAGTACTTC. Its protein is CASSLTAGWTSGVKNIQYF.